The clone carrying this T cell receptor beta chain was recorded at least ten times. What it recognizes is unknown. TCRdb redid the calling of the RT-PCR reads with MiXCR, one entry per CDR3 protein. Here the sample spans more than 450,000 distinct CDR3 sequences, 11% being singletons. This sample was taken from a study of response to subunit inactivated influenza vaccine. The V and J ends lost 6 bases and 4 bases respectively, with 10 bases between them. The CDR3 spans 12 residues. In germline, CDR1 is SGHVS, CDR2 FQNEAQ. General observations from the study: Authors suggested seasonal influenza vaccinations each recruit few new T cells.

A further study also used this sample, focusing on T cells expressing NK-cell markers. That work states: A 5'RACE template switching approach incorporating UMIs was used to make TCR beta cDNA.

This rearrangement joins TRBV7-8 to TRBJ2-7; D uncertain. Sequencing used PBMCs from blood, obtained on the day of vaccination. The clonotype originates from a man over 45 who received an inactivated influenza vaccine. CDR3 DNA: TGTGCCAGCAGTCAGAGTAGGTACGAGCAGTACTTC. Amino acids: CASSQSRYEQYF.